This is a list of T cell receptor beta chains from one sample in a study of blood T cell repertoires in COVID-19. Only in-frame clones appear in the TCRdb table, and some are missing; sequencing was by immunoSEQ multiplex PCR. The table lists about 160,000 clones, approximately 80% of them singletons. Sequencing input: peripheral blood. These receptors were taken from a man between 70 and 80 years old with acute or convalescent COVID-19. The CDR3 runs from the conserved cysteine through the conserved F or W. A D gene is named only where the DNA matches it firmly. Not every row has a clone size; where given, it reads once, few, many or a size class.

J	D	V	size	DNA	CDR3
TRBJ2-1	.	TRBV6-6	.	TGTGCCAGCACCAACAGTCATGAGCAGTTCTTC	CASTNSHEQFF
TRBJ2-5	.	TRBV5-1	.	TGCGCCAGCAGCTTGACGGGGGAATCGGGAGAGACCCAGTACTTC	CASSLTGESGETQYF
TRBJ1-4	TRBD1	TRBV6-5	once	TGTGCCAGCAGTCGGGACAGCACTAATGAAAAACTGTTTTTT	CASSRDSTNEKLFF
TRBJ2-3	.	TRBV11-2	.	TGTGCCAGCAGCCCCCCGAGTCGAGATACGCAGTATTTT	CASSPPSRDTQYF
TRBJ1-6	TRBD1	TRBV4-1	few	TGCGCCAGCAGCCAAGTCGGGACAGGGGGTTACCAGAATTCACCCCTCCACTTT	CASSQVGTGGYQNSPLHF
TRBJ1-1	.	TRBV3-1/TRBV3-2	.	TGTGCCAGCAGCCAAGGACAGAACACTGAAGCTTTCTTT	CASSQGQNTEAFF
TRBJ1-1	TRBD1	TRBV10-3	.	TGTGCCATCAGCTCAGGACAGGGCAATTCTGAAGCTTTCTTT	CAISSGQGNSEAFF
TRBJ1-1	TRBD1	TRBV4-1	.	TGCGCCAGCAGCCAAGAGGACAGGGGAGCAACTGAAGCTTTCTTT	CASSQEDRGATEAFF
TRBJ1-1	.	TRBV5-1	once	TGCGCCAGCAGCCCAGGGAGGGGAGGAACTGAAGCTTTCTTT	CASSPGRGGTEAFF
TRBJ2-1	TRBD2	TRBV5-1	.	TGCGCCAGCAGCTTGGTAGTTGGACTAGCGGGGGGCGCCTACAATGAGCAGTTCTTC	CASSLVVGLAGGAYNEQFF
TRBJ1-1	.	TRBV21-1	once	TGTGCCAGCAGCAAAGTGGGTAGAGGAGACACTGAAGCTTTCTTT	CASSKVGRGDTEAFF
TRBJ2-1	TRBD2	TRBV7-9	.	TGTGCCAGCACCCGAGGGCGGTGGGCGGGGGGGCCGCGAACTGAGCAGTTCTTC	CASTRGRWAGGPRTEQFF
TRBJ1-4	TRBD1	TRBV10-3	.	TGTGCCTCACGGGGCGGGGACAGCGGCGAAAAACTGTTTTTT	CASRGGDSGEKLFF
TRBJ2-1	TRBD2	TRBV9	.	TGTGCCAGCAGCGTAGCCGGGGACTACTACAATGAGCAGTTCTTC	CASSVAGDYYNEQFF
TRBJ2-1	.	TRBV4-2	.	TGTGCCAGCAGCCAAGATGTGAGCTCCTACAATGAGCAGTTCTTC	CASSQDVSSYNEQFF
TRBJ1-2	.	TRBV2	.	TGTGCCAGCAGTGAAGTAAGGAGGGCAGAGCCTAACTATGGCTACACCTTC	CASSEVRRAEPNYGYTF
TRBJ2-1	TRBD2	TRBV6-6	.	TGTGCCAGCAGCGCGGGGGGGGCTCTTTTCGGCAATGAGCAGTTCTTC	CASSAGGALFGNEQFF
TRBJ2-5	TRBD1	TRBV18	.	TGTGCCAGCTCACCACGGTTGGGGGACAGGGATCAAGAGACCCAGTACTTC	CASSPRLGDRDQETQYF
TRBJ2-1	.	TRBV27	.	TGTGCCAGCAGCCAACAGGAATGGGGGCTTCGTGAGCAGTTCTTC	CASSQQEWGLREQFF
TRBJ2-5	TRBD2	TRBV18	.	TGTGCCAGCTCACCTGGTTCAGCGGGGGTACAAGAGACCCAGTACTTC	CASSPGSAGVQETQYF
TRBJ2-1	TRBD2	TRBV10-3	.	TGTGCCATCTCACTAGCGGGGGGTAACAATGAGCAGTTCTTC	CAISLAGGNNEQFF
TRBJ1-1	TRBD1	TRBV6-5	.	TGTGCCAGCAGGTCGGACAGGGTGAACACTGAAGCTTTCTTT	CASRSDRVNTEAFF
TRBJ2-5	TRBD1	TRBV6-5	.	TGTGCCAGCATCAGGGACAGGGGGCGAGAGACCCAGTACTTC	CASIRDRGRETQYF
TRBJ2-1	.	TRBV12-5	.	TGTGCTAGTGGTTTGAGCCTCACTAGTTCCCCCCTTACCTACAATGAGCAGTTCTTC	CASGLSLTSSPLTYNEQFF
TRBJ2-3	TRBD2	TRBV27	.	TGTGCCAGCCTTCCAGCGGGAGGCATTGAGGATACGCAGTATTTT	CASLPAGGIEDTQYF
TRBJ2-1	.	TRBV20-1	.	TGCAGTGCTAGAGATGGAACTACGGAGTTCTTC	CSARDGTTEFF
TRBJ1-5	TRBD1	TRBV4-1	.	TGCGCCAGCAGACAAGTCGCGGACAGGGACCAGCCCCAGCATTTT	CASRQVADRDQPQHF
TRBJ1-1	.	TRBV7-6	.	TGTGCCAGCAGCCTTAAAAAAGACACCCTAAAAAACACTGAAGCTTTCTTT	CASSLKKDTLKNTEAFF
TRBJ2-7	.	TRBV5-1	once	TGCGCCAGCAGCTGGGCCGCGGGACTTACCTCCTACGAGCAGTACTTC	CASSWAAGLTSYEQYF
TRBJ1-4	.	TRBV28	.	TGTGCCAGTTTAGGGGTTAATGAAAAACTGTTTTTT	CASLGVNEKLFF
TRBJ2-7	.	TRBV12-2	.	TGTGCAAGTCGCTTAGAGAGCAGCGGGAAGGGCGAGCAGTACTTC	CASRLESSGKGEQYF